This T cell receptor beta chain was sequenced in a study of beta chain features in type 1 diabetes. Study-level results: People with Type 1 diabetes carried modestly yet significantly shorter TCRB CDR3s in all four CD4+ subsets.

Expressed TCRB transcripts were sequenced after all isolated RNA was converted to cDNA. Libraries were prepared by immunoSEQ multiplex PCR; TCRdb keeps only in-frame clonotypes and omits some of them. The sample gives fewer than 45,000 clones, over 50% of which show up once; roughly 1.7% is in the top ten. This clone was observed a few times. Its target is unknown. Germline CDR1 reads GTSNPN; CDR2 reads SVGIG (reference sequence). This CDR3 comprises 15 residues. V lost 2 bases and J lost 3; bases outside the gene matches: 9. Material for sequencing was Tregs from blood. This chain joins TRBV30 and TRBJ1-1; the match to TRBD1 covers 7 bases. The receptor's source is a man aged 25-45 years with type 1 diabetes. Some clones in this sample may be carry-over from other donors' samples. DNA of the CDR3: TGTGCCTGGAGTAGAGGGGGCGCGGGTGACACTGAAGCTTTCTTT. This encodes CAWSRGGAGDTEAFF.